Shown below are 7 T cell receptor beta chains from a single sample sequenced in a study of tissue T cells after allogeneic stem cell transplantation. Documented time point: mouse harvest day 14 after allogeneic transplant. The graft held 10^6 splenic CD5+ T cells and 10^7 T-cell-depleted bone marrow cells. The repertoire was sequenced with immunoSEQ multiplex PCR; TCRdb's copy has only in-frame clones and lacks some. The sample lists a few thousand clones, roughly 30% occurring once. The sample consisted of skin. These receptors originate from a female BALB/c mouse given C57BL/6 T cells with graft-versus-host disease after an allogeneic hematopoietic cell transplant.

In regard to this clone: Genes here carry mouse names. The CDR3 goes on 1 residue after the read ends, and that part is filled in from the germline J gene. The gene calls are TRBV23 and TRBJ1-4; the table's D call, TRBD1, has no DNA check behind it. Germline V lookup: CDR1 KGHTA, CDR2 FQNQQP. CDR3 length: 17 residues. The CDR3 sequence is CSSSQSRGGISNERLFF. The CDR3 DNA, read in part, is TGCTCCAGCAGTCAATCAAGGGGAGGAATTTCCAACGAAAGATTATTT.

This clone was seen only a few times. Mouse gene names apply. Partial CDR3 DNA: TGTGCCAGCAGTCCCGGGGCTGGGGCTGAGCAGTTC. As protein: CASSPGAGAEQF. The whole CDR3 reads CASSPGAGAEQFF. This rearrangement joins TRBV26 to TRBJ2-1; D is possibly TRBD1 or TRBD2 (5 bases each). The CDR3 goes on 1 residue after the read ends, and that part is filled in from the germline J gene. The germline V and J ends were trimmed by 4 bases and 7 bases, with 11 bases remaining between them. CDR3 length: 13 amino acids. Germline loops: CDR1 KGHPV, CDR2 FQNQEV (reference sequence).

This clone is large within its sample. Genes and germline are mouse. The read comes to an end 1 residue before the CDR3 does, leaving the germline J gene to fill in the end. The chain is built from TRBV14 and TRBJ2-7, with 7 bases lining up with TRBD2. Trimming at V came to 1 base and at J to 3 bases, leaving 1 base not matched to a gene. There are 13 residues in the CDR3. Per germline, CDR1 SGHDT and CDR2 FRDEAV. The CDR3 here is CASSFRGGYEQYF. Partial CDR3 DNA: TGTGCCAGCAGTTTCCGGGGGGGCTATGAACAGTAC.

By sample share, this clone is medium-sized. Gene names and germline match the mouse. Sequencing ends 1 residue short of the CDR3 end; the germline J gene provides the rest. This rearrangement joins TRBV26 to TRBJ2-7; possible D gene TRBD1, 6 bases. The CDR3 has 15 amino acids. Per germline, CDR1 KGHPV and CDR2 FQNQEV (reference sequence). V dropped 3 bases and J dropped 0 bases, with 12 bases sitting between them. The DNA read from the CDR3 is TGTGCCAGCAGTCTATCCCAGGGGAGCTCCTATGAACAGTAC. Translating gives CASSLSQGSSYEQY. The entire CDR3 reads CASSLSQGSSYEQYF.

This clone was counted between two and nine times. Each gene name is a mouse one. The CDR3 end lies 1 residue beyond the end of the read and is filled in from the germline J gene. This chain links TRBV16 with TRBJ1-4; TRBD1 matches at 7 bases. V was clipped by 3 bases and J by 3 bases; unmatched bases: 4. The CDR3 covers 15 residues. Per the germline V gene, CDR1 is SGHSA and CDR2 is FRNQAP. The CDR3 bases that were read are TGTGCAAGCAGCTTCGGGACAGCAACCAACGAAAGATTATTT. Translated: CASSFGTATNERLF. The CDR3 as a whole reads CASSFGTATNERLFF.

About this clone: Mouse gene names and germline throughout. Sequencing ends 1 residue short of the CDR3 end; the germline J gene provides the rest. V usage is TRBV3 and J usage is TRBJ2-4; 8 bases fit TRBD2. Per the germline V gene, CDR1 is SNHLY and CDR2 is FYNGKV (reference sequence). The V segment lost 0 bases and the J segment 6 bases; nucleotides outside the gene matches: 2. There are 14 residues in the CDR3. The CDR3 region is CASSLAGGANTLYF. The CDR3 DNA, read in part, is TGTGCCAGCAGCTTAGCGGGGGGGGCTAACACCTTGTAC.

Comments on this clone: The genes are named according to mouse. With the read ending 1 residue before the CDR3 end, the germline J gene is used to fill in that end. The chain uses TRBV26 and TRBJ2-7; 7 bases map to TRBD2. The J segment lost 7 bases and the V segment lost 4 bases, leaving 4 bases of the junction unmatched. The CDR3 contains 12 residues. CDR1 is KGHPV and CDR2 is FQNQEV in the germline V gene (reference sequence). The CDR3 reads CASSPGGREQYF. The CDR3 DNA, read in part, is TGTGCCAGCAGTCCTGGGGGACGGGAACAGTAC.